Below are 5 T cell receptor beta chains sequenced from a single sample in a study of regulatory T cells in long-lasting Graves disease. Time point here: persistent/refractory GD, antithyroid drugs over 5 years with positive TRAb. Following extraction of RNA from PBMCs, that RNA was used to make the TCR library. Construction of TCR beta libraries relied on iRepertoire HTBI primers and on Arm-PCR targeting CDR3 regions. TCRdb passed the multiplex PCR reads through MiXCR, listing each CDR3 protein once. The sample yields 650,000 to 700,000 distinct CDR3 sequences, 30% seen once. Sequencing used peripheral blood mononuclear cells (PBMCs), obtained when the disease was refractory, from a patient treated with antithyroid drugs. The receptors derive from a female donor with Graves disease.

The DNA of the CDR3 is TGTGCCAGCACCCTAGCGGGAGCCTACGAGCAGTACTTC. Its translation: CASTLAGAYEQYF. The chain combines TRBV12-3 or TRBV12-4 with TRBJ2-7, with TRBD2 identical over 10 bases. The J segment lost 2 bases and the V segment lost 7 bases, leaving 2 bases of the junction unmatched. The CDR3 sequence is 13 residues long.

This clonotype occurred many times. The V call is TRBV12-3 or TRBV12-4, the J call TRBJ1-5, with D maybe TRBD1 (6 bases). The germline V and J ends were trimmed by 5 bases and 0 bases, with 11 bases remaining between them. CDR3 length equals 15 residues. Here the CDR3 reads CASSMDSLSNQPQHF. The CDR3 nucleotides read TGTGCCAGCAGTATGGACAGTCTTAGCAATCAGCCCCAGCATTTT.

Only a few counts were recorded for this clonotype. The chain carries TRBV12-3 or TRBV12-4 and TRBJ1-4; tentatively, D is TRBD1 (6 bases). The DNA matches TRBJ1-6 better at its end, which makes the J call doubtful. The CDR3 is made up of 12 amino acids. The DNA for the CDR3 is TGTGCCAGCAGGAGGGGGGATAAGGCCCTCCACTTT. Translation gives CASRRGDKALHF.

This clonotype was seen more than once but under ten times. The gene calls are TRBV5-1 and TRBJ1-5; D is unclear. This CDR3 comprises 13 residues. V was pared by 0 bases and J by 5 bases, with 6 bases between. CDR1 is SGHRS, CDR2 YFSETQ, per germline. The CDR3 region is CASSLESDQPQHF. The CDR3 bases are TGCGCCAGCAGCTTGGAATCGGATCAGCCCCAGCATTTT. Full variable domain (rest looked up from reference TRBV5-1 and TRBJ1-5): KAGVTQTPRYLIKTRGQQVTLSCSPISGHRSVSWYQQTPGQGLQFLFEYFSETQRNKGNFPGRFSGRQFSNSRSEMNVSTLELGDSALYLCASSLESDQPQHFGDGTRLSIL.

The chain couples TRBV6-1 to TRBJ2-7; no reliable D call. The CDR3 sequence is 14 residues long. V was cut by 5 bases and J by 3 bases, with 14 bases left in between. Germline values: CDR1 MNHNS, CDR2 SASEGT. Here the CDR3 DNA reads TGTGCCAGCAGTCTCAGTTTCACTGGCTACGAGCAGTACTTC. Residues: CASSLSFTGYEQYF.